This is a list of T cell receptor beta chains from one sample in a study of T-cell reconstitution after alpha-beta-depleted transplantation in children. TCRdb ran MiXCR on the PCR reads and lists one entry per CDR3 protein. This table holds over 400,000 distinct CDR3 sequences, around two fifths found once. Sequenced material: PBMCs, taken before TCRalphabeta/CD19-depleted stem cell transplant. Source of these receptors: a girl aged 2-10 years with aplastic anemia, due to receive a stem cell transplant. CDR3s include the opening cysteine and the closing phenylalanine or tryptophan. The D gene is left open where the match is weak.

d_gene	v_gene	j_gene	CDR3aa
TRBD1	TRBV20-1	TRBJ2-4	CSALQQGIKNIQYF
-	TRBV18	TRBJ1-3	CASSGPTGGSSGNTIYF
TRBD2	TRBV18	TRBJ2-3	CASSRRLAGERGTQYF
TRBD1	TRBV20-1	TRBJ2-7	CSASPRDRGYYEQYF
-	TRBV28	TRBJ1-5	CASSGGSYSNQPQHF
-	TRBV5-1	TRBJ2-2	CASSLPLNTGELFF
TRBD1	TRBV7-8	TRBJ1-1	CASSFGQGFAEAFF
-	TRBV6-1	TRBJ1-5	CASSGPSGNQPQHF
TRBD2	TRBV20-1	TRBJ2-7	CSVGRAGEPYEQYF
-	TRBV7-9	TRBJ1-1	CASSLGRDNTEAFF
-	TRBV5-1	TRBJ2-3	CASSSLGLLADTQYF
-	TRBV9	TRBJ2-6	CASSVVPSSGANVLTF
-	TRBV20-1	TRBJ2-7	CSARLAGPRYEQYF
-	TRBV12-3/TRBV12-4	TRBJ1-2	CASSPRSGHPAHGYTF
TRBD1	TRBV6-1	TRBJ2-7	CASTGRDRGYEQYF
TRBD2	TRBV10-3	TRBJ2-1	CAISGAGEDEQFF
TRBD2	TRBV29-1	TRBJ2-7	CSVDGTSGSYEQYF
-	TRBV20-1	TRBJ1-1	CSARDPRNTEAFF
-	TRBV7-6	TRBJ2-2	CASSLEGEGSTGELFF
TRBD2	TRBV5-1	TRBJ2-7	CASSLVGLVREQYF
TRBD1	TRBV7-2	TRBJ1-4	CASSLASRRSGGLFF
-	TRBV5-1	TRBJ2-5	CASSMGVNQETQYF
-	TRBV5-1	TRBJ2-5	CASSLGDRNQETQYF
TRBD2	TRBV9	TRBJ2-1	CASSVAPGRVSYNEQFF
-	TRBV6-5	TRBJ2-5	CASSYSEVTPQYF
-	TRBV12-3/TRBV12-4	TRBJ2-7	CASSGNWSYEQYF
TRBD2	TRBV11-2	TRBJ2-1	CASSRSGGRQVEQFF
-	TRBV5-1	TRBJ2-4	CASSLDELGRAKNIQYF
-	TRBV6-5	TRBJ2-2	CATAEGAGELFF
-	TRBV15	TRBJ1-4	CATSAPRNEKLFF
-	TRBV6-1	TRBJ2-7	CASSRKYRGGAGNSYEQYF
-	TRBV18	TRBJ2-3	CASSPGSNRGTDTQYF
-	TRBV20-1	TRBJ2-6	CSARVRISGANVLTF
-	TRBV28	TRBJ1-1	CASSLALITEAFF
-	TRBV20-1	TRBJ2-7	CSASGDYYEQYF
TRBD2	TRBV20-1	TRBJ2-2	CSARDQAGGPGTGELFF
TRBD1	TRBV5-1	TRBJ2-5	CASSFGTGEETQYF
TRBD2	TRBV15	TRBJ2-7	CATSTIAGAYEQYF
-	TRBV5-1	TRBJ2-2	CASSPQGSYTGELFF
-	TRBV12-3/TRBV12-4	TRBJ2-5	CASSFTFGETQYF
-	TRBV9	TRBJ2-3	CASSMSIGFADTQYF
TRBD1	TRBV18	TRBJ1-2	CASSPRVTGILDYGYTF
-	TRBV20-1	TRBJ2-1	CSARILNEQFF
-	TRBV11-2	TRBJ2-5	CASSLEPTGSPIRETQYF
TRBD1	TRBV5-1	TRBJ1-4	CASSLFQGARGNEKLFF
-	TRBV5-1	TRBJ2-7	CASRVGQGAEQYF
TRBD2	TRBV6-1	TRBJ2-7	CASRDLAGNFYEQYF
-	TRBV4-1	TRBJ2-6	CASSQGLSSGANVLTF
TRBD2	TRBV6-2/TRBV6-3	TRBJ2-1	CASSLPGTRRDEQFF